The rows below give T cell receptor beta chains drawn from one sample of a study of T cells after yellow fever vaccination. In TCRdb, the 5' RACE reads were re-called with MiXCR into one record per CDR3 protein. The data hold fewer than 100,000 distinct CDR3 sequences, with 5.8% observed a single time. The specimen was CD8+ T cells sorted from PBMCs, collected 10 days after the yellow fever booster vaccination. These receptors were obtained from a man younger than 35 who received the YFV17D yellow fever vaccine. CDR3s include the opening cysteine and the closing phenylalanine or tryptophan. Fields, in order: V gene, clone size, J gene, D gene, CDR3 DNA, CDR3 protein. The D gene is left open where the match is weak. Clone size is not always given. Where it is, it says once, few, many or a class for expanded clones.

>TRBV9|-|TRBJ1-6|TRBD1
TGTGCCAGCAGCGAGGGGACAGACTTCTATAATTCACCCCTCCACTTT
CASSEGTDFYNSPLHF
>TRBV12-3/TRBV12-4|many|TRBJ2-3|-
TGTGCCAGCAGTTTCCTCGGTGGGGCGCGTCCTTCTAGCACAGATACGCAGTATTTT
CASSFLGGARPSSTDTQYF
>TRBV9|many|TRBJ2-1|-
TGTGCCAGCAGCGTAACAGGCGGGGGCCGCTCCTACAATGAGCAGTTCTTC
CASSVTGGGRSYNEQFF
>TRBV19|-|TRBJ2-7|TRBD1
TGTGCCACCCAGGACAGGACTTACGAGCAGTACTTC
CATQDRTYEQYF
>TRBV4-1|-|TRBJ1-2|TRBD1
TGCGCCAGCAGCCTCAGGACAGGGGGCAGCTATGGCTACACCTTC
CASSLRTGGSYGYTF
>TRBV20-1|few|TRBJ2-7|-
TGCAGTGCTCTCAGACAGGGAGGGGACTACGAGCAGTACTTC
CSALRQGGDYEQYF
>TRBV19|-|TRBJ1-5|-
TGTGCCTCGGGAGATCAGCCCCAGCATTTT
CASGDQPQHF
>TRBV7-6|few|TRBJ2-2|-
TGTGCCAGCAGCTTAATTGTTTCGGAACTCGGGGCCACCGGGGAGCTGTTTTTT
CASSLIVSELGATGELFF
>TRBV6-1|-|TRBJ1-1|-
TGTGCCAGCAGTGAAAAAGAGAACACTGAAGCTTTCTTT
CASSEKENTEAFF
>TRBV5-1|many|TRBJ2-1|-
TGCGCCAGCAGCCCGGGGCCGGCGTATGAGCAGTTCTTC
CASSPGPAYEQFF
>TRBV7-9|many|TRBJ2-3|-
TGTGCCAGCAGCCGACCTATTAGCACAGATACGCAGTATTTT
CASSRPISTDTQYF
>TRBV30|few|TRBJ2-2|TRBD1
TGTGCCTGGAGTCGGGGGACAGGGTTTATTGCCGGGGAGCTGTTTTTT
CAWSRGTGFIAGELFF
>TRBV11-2|-|TRBJ2-1|-
TGTGCCAGCAGCGCTACCCGACAGGCACACTACAATGAGCAGTTCTTC
CASSATRQAHYNEQFF
>TRBV12-3/TRBV12-4|few|TRBJ2-1|-
TGTGCCAGCAGTCCCTGGACGCACCATGTATATGAGCAGTTCTTC
CASSPWTHHVYEQFF